The clone carrying this TCR beta chain was seen a handful of times. Its antigen is not identified. The data were taken from a study of naive and memory T cell subsets. Study results and limitations: In naive cells, over 95% of TCR sequences were seen only once. Gini index rose across naive, CM, EM and EMRA in CD4 and CD8. A few larger clonotypes appeared in naive repertoires, especially CD8, possibly memory cells re-expressing CD45RA.

An equimolar mix of two oligonucleotides served as the beta constant-region primer for TRBC1 and TRBC2. Nested alpha and beta constant-region primers with the SP2 primer drove four PCR rounds on ligated cDNA. TCRdb recomputed calls from the UMI-ligation and nested PCR reads with MiXCR, one row per CDR3 protein. This sample has 85,000 to 130,000 distinct CDR3 sequences; around 13% occur once, and the top ten carry around 2.7%. From the second PCR step, alpha and beta chains were amplified apart. Cells stained for CD3, CD4, CD8, CD45RA and CD27 were sorted into four subsets. CDR3 size: 12 residues. Looked up from germline, CDR1 is SQVTM and CDR2 is ANQGSEA. The V and J ends lost 2 bases and 5 bases respectively, with 9 bases between them.

V is TRBV29-1 and J is TRBJ1-1; perhaps TRBD1 as D (5 bases). The TCR comes from a human donor in good health. Sample: naive CD8+ T cells from blood. The CDR3 DNA sequence: TGCAGCGTTGAACAGGGCATAACTGAAGCTTTCTTT. Protein: CSVEQGITEAFF.